This T cell receptor (beta chain) came from a study of T-cell memory formation after mild COVID-19. Points on this clonotype: Its antigen is not identified.

V was pared by 5 bases and J by 0 bases, with 10 bases between. Per the germline V gene, CDR1 is LGHNA and CDR2 is YSLEER. CDR3 size: 15 residues. The 5'RACE method, run with constant-segment primers, produced TCR alpha and TCR beta cDNA libraries (carrying sample barcodes and UMIs). TCRdb called the 5' RACE reads again in MiXCR, with one record for every CDR3 protein. The table shows 450,000 or so distinct CDR3 sequences, with approximately 25% occurring only once. Regarding the study as a whole: Some clones that responded turned up in pre-infection memory, which suggests that cross-reactive memory joined in. Researchers report contracting CD4+ clones mostly in CM and EM, with CD8+ clones in EMRA.

V and J are TRBV4-3 and TRBJ2-2; D possibly matches TRBD1 or TRBD2 (5 bases each). This TCR was recovered from an adult woman who had mild COVID-19 (a few samples of this study predate the infection). Cell type and time point are not known. Sequenced: PBMCs or a T cell subset sorted from them (not recorded which). The CDR3 spells CASSEGLANTGELFF. CDR3 coding DNA: TGCGCCAGCAGCGAGGGGCTAGCGAACACCGGGGAGCTGTTTTTT.